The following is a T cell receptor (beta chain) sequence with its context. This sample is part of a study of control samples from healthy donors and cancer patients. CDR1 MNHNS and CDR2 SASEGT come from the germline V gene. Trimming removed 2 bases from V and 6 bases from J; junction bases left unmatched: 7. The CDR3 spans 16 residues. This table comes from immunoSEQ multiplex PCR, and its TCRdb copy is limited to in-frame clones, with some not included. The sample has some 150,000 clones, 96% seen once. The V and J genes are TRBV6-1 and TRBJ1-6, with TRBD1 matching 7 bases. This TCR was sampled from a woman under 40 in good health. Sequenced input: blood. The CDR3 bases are TGTGCCAGCAGTGAAAAAACGGGACAGCTTAATTCACCCCTCCACTTT. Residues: CASSEKTGQLNSPLHF.